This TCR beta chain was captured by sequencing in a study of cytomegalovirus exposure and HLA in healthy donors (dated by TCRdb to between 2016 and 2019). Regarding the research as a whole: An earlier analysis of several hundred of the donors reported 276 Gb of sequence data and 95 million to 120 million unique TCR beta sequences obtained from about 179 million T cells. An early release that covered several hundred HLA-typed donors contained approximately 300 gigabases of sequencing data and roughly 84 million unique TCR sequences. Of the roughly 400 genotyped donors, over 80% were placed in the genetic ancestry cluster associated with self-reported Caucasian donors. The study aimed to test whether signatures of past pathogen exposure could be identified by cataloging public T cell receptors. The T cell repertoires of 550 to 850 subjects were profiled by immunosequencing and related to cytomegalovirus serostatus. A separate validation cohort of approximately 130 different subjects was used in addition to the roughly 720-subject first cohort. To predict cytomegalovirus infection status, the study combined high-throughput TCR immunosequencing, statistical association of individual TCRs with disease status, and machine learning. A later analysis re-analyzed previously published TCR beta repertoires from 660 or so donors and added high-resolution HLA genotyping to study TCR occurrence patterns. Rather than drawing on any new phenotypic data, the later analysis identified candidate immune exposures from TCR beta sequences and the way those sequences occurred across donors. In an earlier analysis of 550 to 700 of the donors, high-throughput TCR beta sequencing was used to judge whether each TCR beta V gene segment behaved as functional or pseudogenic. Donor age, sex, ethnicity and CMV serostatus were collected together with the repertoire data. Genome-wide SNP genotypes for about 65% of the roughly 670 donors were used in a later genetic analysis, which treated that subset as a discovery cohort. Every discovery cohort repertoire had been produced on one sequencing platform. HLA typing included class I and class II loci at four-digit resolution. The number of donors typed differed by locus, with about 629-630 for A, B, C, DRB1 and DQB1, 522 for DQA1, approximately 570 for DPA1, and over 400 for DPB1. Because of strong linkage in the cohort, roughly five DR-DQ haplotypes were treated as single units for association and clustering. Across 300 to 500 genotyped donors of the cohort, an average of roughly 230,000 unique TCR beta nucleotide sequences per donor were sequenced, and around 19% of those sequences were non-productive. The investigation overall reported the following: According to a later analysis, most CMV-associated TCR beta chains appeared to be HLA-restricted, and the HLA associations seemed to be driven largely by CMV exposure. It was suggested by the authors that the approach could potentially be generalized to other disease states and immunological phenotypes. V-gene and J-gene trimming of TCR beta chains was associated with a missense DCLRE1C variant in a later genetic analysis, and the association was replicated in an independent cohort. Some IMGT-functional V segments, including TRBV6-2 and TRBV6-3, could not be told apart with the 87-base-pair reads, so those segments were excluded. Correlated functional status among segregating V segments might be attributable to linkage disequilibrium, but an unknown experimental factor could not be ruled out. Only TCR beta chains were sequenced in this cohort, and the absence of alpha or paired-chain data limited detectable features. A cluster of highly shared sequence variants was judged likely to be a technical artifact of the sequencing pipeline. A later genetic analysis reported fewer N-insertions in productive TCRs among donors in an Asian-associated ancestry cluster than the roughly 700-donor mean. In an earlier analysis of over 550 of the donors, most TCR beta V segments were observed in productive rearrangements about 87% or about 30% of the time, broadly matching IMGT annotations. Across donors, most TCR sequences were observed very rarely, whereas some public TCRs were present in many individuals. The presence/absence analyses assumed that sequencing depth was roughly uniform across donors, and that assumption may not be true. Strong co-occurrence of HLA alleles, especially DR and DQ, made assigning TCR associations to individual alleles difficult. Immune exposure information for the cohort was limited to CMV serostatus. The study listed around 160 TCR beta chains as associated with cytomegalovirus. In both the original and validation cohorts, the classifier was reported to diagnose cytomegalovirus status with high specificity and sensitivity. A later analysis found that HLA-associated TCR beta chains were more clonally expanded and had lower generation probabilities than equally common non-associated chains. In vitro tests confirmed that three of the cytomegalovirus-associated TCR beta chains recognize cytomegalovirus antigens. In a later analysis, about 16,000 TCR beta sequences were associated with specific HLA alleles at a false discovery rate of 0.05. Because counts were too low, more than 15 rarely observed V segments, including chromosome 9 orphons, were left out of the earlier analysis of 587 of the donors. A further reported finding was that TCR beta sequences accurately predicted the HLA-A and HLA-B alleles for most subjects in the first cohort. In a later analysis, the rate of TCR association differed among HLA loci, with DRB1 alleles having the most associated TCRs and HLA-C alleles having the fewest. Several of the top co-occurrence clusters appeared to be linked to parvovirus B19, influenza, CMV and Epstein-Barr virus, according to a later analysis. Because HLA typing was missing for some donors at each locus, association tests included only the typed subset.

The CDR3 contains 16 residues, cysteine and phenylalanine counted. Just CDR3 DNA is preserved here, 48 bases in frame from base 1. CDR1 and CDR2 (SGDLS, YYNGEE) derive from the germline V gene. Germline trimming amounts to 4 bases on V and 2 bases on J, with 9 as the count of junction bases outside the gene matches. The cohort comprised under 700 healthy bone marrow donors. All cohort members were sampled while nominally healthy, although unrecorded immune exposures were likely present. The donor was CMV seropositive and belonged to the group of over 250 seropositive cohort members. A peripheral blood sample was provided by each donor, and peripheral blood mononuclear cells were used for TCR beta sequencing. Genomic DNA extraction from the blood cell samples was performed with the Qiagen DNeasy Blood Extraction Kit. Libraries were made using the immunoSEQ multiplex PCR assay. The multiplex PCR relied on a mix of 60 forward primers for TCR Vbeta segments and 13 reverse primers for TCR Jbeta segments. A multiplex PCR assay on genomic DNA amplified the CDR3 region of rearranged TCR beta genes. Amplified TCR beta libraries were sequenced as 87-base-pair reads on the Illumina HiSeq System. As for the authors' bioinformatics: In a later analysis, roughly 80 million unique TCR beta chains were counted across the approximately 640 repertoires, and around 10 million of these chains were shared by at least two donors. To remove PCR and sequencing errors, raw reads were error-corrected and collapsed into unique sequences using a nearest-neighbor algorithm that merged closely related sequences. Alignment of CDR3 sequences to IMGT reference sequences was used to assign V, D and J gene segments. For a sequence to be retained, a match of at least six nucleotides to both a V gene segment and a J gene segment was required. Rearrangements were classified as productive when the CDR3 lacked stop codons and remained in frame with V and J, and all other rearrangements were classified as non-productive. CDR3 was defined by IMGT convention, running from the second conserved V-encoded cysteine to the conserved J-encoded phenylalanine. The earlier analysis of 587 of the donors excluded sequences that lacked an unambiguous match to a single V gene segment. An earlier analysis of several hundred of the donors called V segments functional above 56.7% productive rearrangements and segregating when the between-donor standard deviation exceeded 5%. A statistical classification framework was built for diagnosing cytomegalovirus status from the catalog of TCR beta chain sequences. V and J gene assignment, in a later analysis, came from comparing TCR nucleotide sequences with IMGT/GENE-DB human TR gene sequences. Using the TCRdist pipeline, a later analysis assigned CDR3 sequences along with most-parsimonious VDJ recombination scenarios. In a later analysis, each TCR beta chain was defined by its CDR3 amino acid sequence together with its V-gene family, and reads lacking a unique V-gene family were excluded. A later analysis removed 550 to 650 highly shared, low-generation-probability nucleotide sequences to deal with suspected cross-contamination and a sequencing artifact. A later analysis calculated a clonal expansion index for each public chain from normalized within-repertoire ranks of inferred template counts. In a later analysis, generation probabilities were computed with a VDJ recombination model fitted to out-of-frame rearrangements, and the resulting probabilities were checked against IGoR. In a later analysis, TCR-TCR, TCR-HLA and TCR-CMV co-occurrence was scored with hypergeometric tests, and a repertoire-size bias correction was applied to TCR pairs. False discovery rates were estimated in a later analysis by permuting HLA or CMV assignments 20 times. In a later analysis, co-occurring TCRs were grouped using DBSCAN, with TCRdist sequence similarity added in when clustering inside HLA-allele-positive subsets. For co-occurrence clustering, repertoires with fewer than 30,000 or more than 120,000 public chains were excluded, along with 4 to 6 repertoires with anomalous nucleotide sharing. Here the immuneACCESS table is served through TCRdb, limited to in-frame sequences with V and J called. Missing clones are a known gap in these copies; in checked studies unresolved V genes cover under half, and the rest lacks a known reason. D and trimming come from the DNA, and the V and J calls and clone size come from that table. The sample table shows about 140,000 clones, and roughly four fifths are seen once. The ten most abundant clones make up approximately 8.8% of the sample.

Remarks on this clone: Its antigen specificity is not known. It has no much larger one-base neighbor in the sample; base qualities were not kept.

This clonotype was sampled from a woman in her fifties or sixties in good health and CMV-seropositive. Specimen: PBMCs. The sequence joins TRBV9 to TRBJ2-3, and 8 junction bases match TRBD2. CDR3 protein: CASSQRGTTPTDTQYF. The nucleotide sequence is TGTGCCAGCAGCCAGCGGGGGACGACCCCCACAGATACGCAGTATTTT.